The 22 T cell receptor gamma chains given below trace back to one sample, sequenced in a study of Vδ1+ human thymocytes. Broader study findings: Highly polyclonal TRG and TRD repertoires with Gaussian CDR3 length distributions appeared in thymus.

Their antigens remain unidentified. Extracted RNA was reverse transcribed into cDNA. Multiplex PCR used pooled V-gene forward primers and a constant-region reverse primer to amplify CDR3s. TCRdb reanalyzed the multiplex PCR reads using CATT. This sample carries 25,000 to 35,000 gamma-chain clones, 20% of them seen once, and the ten largest clones take roughly 1.9%. Sequencing was carried out using Vdelta1+ gamma-delta thymocytes from the thymus. Specified subset: FACS-sorted CD3+ TCRalphabeta- TCRVdelta1+ TCRVdelta2- thymocytes. The receptors originated from a boy under two years old who had congenital heart surgery.

A note on this clone: A much larger clone differs by one base, so this may be a read error. Other DNA sequences in this specimen translate into the identical CDR3. This rearrangement joins TRGV9 to TRGJ1 or TRGJ2. CDR3 length: 11 residues. Germline trimming cut 0 bases from V and 9 bases from J; bases unmatched to any gene: 2. Germline-derived CDR1 and CDR2 are GITISATS and ISYDGTV (reference sequence). CDR3 loop: CALWEVLKKLF. The CDR3 DNA sequence: TGTGCCTTGTGGGAGGTGCTTAAGAAACTCTTT.

V usage is TRGV5 and J usage is TRGJ1 or TRGJ2. The V and J ends lost 8 bases and 8 bases, in that order; junction bases with no gene match: 6. The CDR3 is 10 residues long. Germline V gene lookup returns CDR1 VINAFY and CDR2 YDVSNSKD. DNA of the CDR3: TGTGCCACCTTTATGAATAAGAAACTCTTT. Translation gives CATFMNKKLF.

The chain employs TRGV9 and TRGJ1 or TRGJ2. The germline V gene encodes CDR1 GITISATS and CDR2 ISYDGTV (reference sequence). CDR3 length: 14 residues. V trimming: 2 bases; J trimming: 2 bases; junction bases outside the gene matches: 6. The CDR3 loop reads CALWEEAYYYKKLF. CDR3 DNA sequence: TGTGCCTTGTGGGAGGAAGCGTATTATTATAAGAAACTCTTT.

The chain combines TRGV9 with TRGJ1 or TRGJ2. This CDR3 region has 11 residues. The V segment lost 8 bases and the J segment 11 bases; nucleotides outside the gene matches: 12. Germline CDR1 is GITISATS and CDR2 is ISYDGTV (reference sequence). Here the CDR3 DNA reads TGTGCCTTGTCTCTTCCGACGGAGAAACTCTTT. Protein: CALSLPTEKLF.

The chain carries TRGV5 and TRGJ1 or TRGJ2. Losses at the gene ends were 0 bases for V and 3 bases for J; bases not matched to a gene: 8. The V gene's germline CDR1 is VINAFY and CDR2 YDVSNSKD. The CDR3 is made up of 15 amino acids. The CDR3: CATWDRPPIYYKKLF. The DNA of the CDR3 is TGTGCCACCTGGGACAGGCCCCCGATTTATTATAAGAAACTCTTT.

The rearrangement joins TRGV9 to TRGJ1 or TRGJ2. V lost 2 bases to trimming and J lost 2 bases; unmatched junction nucleotides: 6. This CDR3 is built from 14 residues. Germline-derived CDR1 and CDR2 are GITISATS and ISYDGTV (reference sequence). The CDR3, as DNA: TGTGCCTTGTGGGAGGGACTCGATTATTATAAGAAACTCTTT. This codes for CALWEGLDYYKKLF.

The chain joins TRGV5 to TRGJP2. CDR1 VINAFY and CDR2 YDVSNSKD come from the germline V gene. V lost 0 bases and J lost 2; bases outside the gene matches: 15. This CDR3 region has 19 residues. CDR3 nucleotide sequence: TGTGCCACCTGGGACAGGGGGAGTCCGTTTATAAGTAGTGATTGGATCAAGACGTTT. Protein product: CATWDRGSPFISSDWIKTF.

This clone occurred a few times. With a much larger clone just one base away, this may be a read error. The chain has TRGV5 and TRGJ1 or TRGJ2. The CDR3 has 13 amino acids. Germline V gene data show CDR1 as VINAFY and CDR2 as YDVSNSKD. V was pared by 3 bases and J by 2 bases, with 4 bases of the junction left unmatched. The CDR3 protein is CATWDPYYYKKLF. CDR3 DNA sequence: TGTGCCACCTGGGACCCGTATTATTATAAGAAACTCTTT.

This clone showed up just a few times. A much larger clone differs from this one at a single base, so this may be a read error. V is TRGV2 and J is TRGJ1 or TRGJ2. The trim removed 0 bases at V and 6 bases at J, leaving 5 bases unmatched. CDR1 is EGSNGY and CDR2 is YDSYNSKV in the germline V gene. The CDR3 has 13 residues. CDR3 region: CATWDGDSYKKLF. In nucleotides, the CDR3 is TGTGCCACCTGGGACGGGGATTCTTATAAGAAACTCTTT.

In its sample, this clone was seen a few times. The V call is TRGV5, the J call TRGJ1 or TRGJ2. Germline lookup yields CDR1 VINAFY and CDR2 YDVSNSKD. The V and J ends lost 1 base and 11 bases, in that order; junction bases with no gene match: 2. This CDR3 contains 10 residues. CDR3 protein: CATWDSQKLF. In nucleotides, the CDR3 is TGTGCCACCTGGGACAGTCAGAAACTCTTT.

This clone was seen only a few times. This sequence joins TRGV5 and TRGJ1 or TRGJ2. The length of the CDR3 is 15 residues. Germline loops: CDR1 VINAFY, CDR2 YDVSNSKD. V was clipped by 0 bases and J by 5 bases; unmatched bases: 10. This CDR3 is CATWDRHTRNYKKLF. CDR3 DNA: TGTGCCACCTGGGACAGGCATACGCGGAATTATAAGAAACTCTTT.

The V and J genes are TRGV9 and TRGJ1 or TRGJ2. Germline V gene sequence: CDR1 GITISATS, CDR2 ISYDGTV (reference sequence). This CDR3 has 14 residues. Trimming cost V 0 bases and J 3 bases; bases outside gene matches: 5. CDR3 region: CALWEVSSYYKKLF. CDR3 bases: TGTGCCTTGTGGGAGGTGTCAAGTTATTATAAGAAACTCTTT.

This clone appeared a few times. The sample has other DNA sequences that encode this CDR3 too. V usage is TRGV4 and J usage is TRGJP2. The J segment lost 4 bases and the V segment lost 4 bases, leaving 6 bases of the junction unmatched. The CDR3 runs 14 residues. Germline V lookup: CDR1 EGSTGY, CDR2 YDSYTSSV. In DNA form, the CDR3 reads TGTGCCACCTGGGACGGGCTTAGTGATTGGATCAAGACGTTT. Residues: CATWDGLSDWIKTF.

This clone was counted a few times. This chain joins TRGV9 and TRGJ1 or TRGJ2. V dropped 11 bases and J dropped 0; count of bases not matched to a gene: 4. This CDR3 contains 11 residues. CDR1 and CDR2 from the germline V gene are GITISATS and ISYDGTV (reference sequence). The CDR3 nucleotides read TGTGCCTCCCCGAATTATTATAAGAAACTCTTT. It is translated as CASPNYYKKLF.

This clone is medium-sized within its sample. The sample holds other DNA sequences that translate to the same CDR3. V gene TRGV2 combines with J gene TRGJ1 or TRGJ2. Germline V lookup: CDR1 EGSNGY, CDR2 YDSYNSKV. Trimming cost V 1 base and J 0 bases; bases outside gene matches: 3. The CDR3 runs 14 residues. CDR3 sequence reads: CATWDGSNYYKKLF. The DNA for the CDR3 is TGTGCCACCTGGGACGGCTCGAATTATTATAAGAAACTCTTT.

In its sample, this clone was seen a few times. A much larger clone differs by one base, so this may be a read error. The identical CDR3 is also encoded by other nucleotide sequences in the sample. The gene calls are TRGV9 and TRGJ1 or TRGJ2. This CDR3 is 13 amino acids long. V lost 2 bases and J lost 3; bases outside the gene matches: 4. Germline CDR1 reads GITISATS; CDR2 reads ISYDGTV (reference sequence). This CDR3 is CALWEATYYKKLF. In DNA, the CDR3 is TGTGCCTTGTGGGAGGCGACTTATTATAAGAAACTCTTT.

This clone was seen a single time. This sequence joins TRGV4 and TRGJ1 or TRGJ2. The germline CDR1 and CDR2 sequences are EGSTGY and YDSYTSSV. The CDR3 has 13 amino acids. The V segment lost 5 bases and the J segment 9 bases; nucleotides outside the gene matches: 13. CDR3 amino acids: CATWVARQSKKLF. In nucleotides, the CDR3 is TGTGCCACCTGGGTCGCCCGTCAGAGTAAGAAACTCTTT.

This chain uses TRGV8 with TRGJ1 or TRGJ2. CDR1 VENAVY and CDR2 YDSYNSRV come from the germline V gene. J was trimmed by 4 bases and V by 9 bases; bases with no gene match: 9. The CDR3 contains 12 residues. The CDR3: CATLYGYYKKLF. For the CDR3, the DNA is TGTGCCACCCTATATGGGTATTATAAGAAACTCTTT.

This clone has a handful of counts. The chain recombines TRGV4 with TRGJ1 or TRGJ2. Per germline, CDR1 EGSTGY and CDR2 YDSYTSSV. Unmatched junction bases numbered 6, after V lost 3 bases and J lost 4 bases. The CDR3 totals 13 residues. In DNA form, the CDR3 reads TGTGCCACCTGGGATAAGGCCTATTATAAGAAACTCTTT. It translates to CATWDKAYYKKLF.

The rearrangement joins TRGV9 to TRGJP. Losses at the gene ends were 0 bases for V and 7 bases for J; bases not matched to a gene: 6. This CDR3 contains 17 residues. Germline CDR1 and CDR2: GITISATS and ISYDGTV (reference sequence). This CDR3 is CALWEVPRELGKKIKVF. The DNA for the CDR3 is TGTGCCTTGTGGGAGGTGCCGAGGGAGTTGGGCAAAAAAATCAAGGTATTT.

Regarding this clone: Other DNA sequences in the sample encode the same CDR3. V is TRGV9 and J is TRGJ1 or TRGJ2. The CDR3 sequence is 13 residues long. Germline assignment: CDR1 GITISATS and CDR2 ISYDGTV (reference sequence). The V gene end was trimmed by 2 bases and the J gene end by 4 bases; junction bases not matched to a gene: 5. CDR3 region: CALWEAWYYKKLF. CDR3 bases: TGTGCCTTGTGGGAGGCCTGGTATTATAAGAAACTCTTT.

This clone has only a few counts. This chain uses TRGV4 with TRGJ1 or TRGJ2. This CDR3 spans 12 amino acids. V gave up 5 bases and J gave up 12 bases; unmatched junction bases: 13. Germline V gene data show CDR1 as EGSTGY and CDR2 as YDSYTSSV. CDR3 nucleotides: TGTGCCACCTGGGGTGACAAGCGGAGGAAACTCTTT. Protein: CATWGDKRRKLF.